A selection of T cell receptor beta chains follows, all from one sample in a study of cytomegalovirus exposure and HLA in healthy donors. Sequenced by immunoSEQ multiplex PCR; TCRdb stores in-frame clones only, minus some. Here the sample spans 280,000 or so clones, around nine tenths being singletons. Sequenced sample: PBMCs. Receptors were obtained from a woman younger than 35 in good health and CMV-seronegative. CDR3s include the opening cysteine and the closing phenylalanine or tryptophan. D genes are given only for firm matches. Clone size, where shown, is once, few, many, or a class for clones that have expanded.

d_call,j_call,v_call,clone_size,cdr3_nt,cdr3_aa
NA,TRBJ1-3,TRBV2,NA,TGTGCCAGCAGCTACGCCACTCTTGGAAACACCATATATTTT,CASSYATLGNTIYF
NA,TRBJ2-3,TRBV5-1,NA,TGCGCCAGCCAACCCAGGGGAAGGCCCTCAGATACGCAGTATTTT,CASQPRGRPSDTQYF
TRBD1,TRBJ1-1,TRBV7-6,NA,TGTGCCAGCCGTTCTTTTCGGGACAGCACTGAAGCTTTCTTT,CASRSFRDSTEAFF
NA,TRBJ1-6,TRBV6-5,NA,TGTGCCAGCAGATGGGAGCCTAATTCACCCCTCCACTTT,CASRWEPNSPLHF
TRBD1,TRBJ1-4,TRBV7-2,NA,TGTGCCAGCAGCTTAGTCGACAGGGTCGGTGAAAAACTGTTTTTT,CASSLVDRVGEKLFF
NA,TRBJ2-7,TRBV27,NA,TGTGCCAGCAGCTCCCCCGGGGAGGACGAGCAGTACTTC,CASSSPGEDEQYF
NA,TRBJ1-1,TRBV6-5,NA,TGTGCCAGCAGCCCCAGGGTTATGAACACTGAAGCTTTCTTT,CASSPRVMNTEAFF
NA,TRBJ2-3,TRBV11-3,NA,TGTGCCAGCAGCTTAGGGAACAAGCCCACTGAGGTCCAGTATTTT,CASSLGNKPTEVQYF
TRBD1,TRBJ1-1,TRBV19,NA,TGTGCCAGTAGTCCACGGGACAGGGCTGAAGCTTTCTTT,CASSPRDRAEAFF
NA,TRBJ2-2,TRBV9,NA,TGTGCCAGCAGCGTAGGAGGGGGGAACACCGGGGAGCTGTTTTTT,CASSVGGGNTGELFF
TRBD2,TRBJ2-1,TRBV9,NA,TGTGCCAGCAGCCTTCAAAACGGGGGGTACAATGAGCAGTTCTTC,CASSLQNGGYNEQFF
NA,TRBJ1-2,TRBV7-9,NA,TGTGCCAGCAGCCCCGTCTGGGAGGTACGCTGTGGCTACACCTTC,CASSPVWEVRCGYTF
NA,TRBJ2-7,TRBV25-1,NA,TGTGCCAGCAGTGGGGCGAACTCCCCTTTCTACGAGCAGTACTTC,CASSGANSPFYEQYF
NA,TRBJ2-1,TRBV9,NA,TGTGCCAGCAGCGTAGGTGCAGGGAATGAGCAGTTCTTC,CASSVGAGNEQFF
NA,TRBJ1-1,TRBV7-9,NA,TGTTCCAGCAGCTTAGTACGGGGTAACACTGAAGCTTTCTTT,CSSSLVRGNTEAFF
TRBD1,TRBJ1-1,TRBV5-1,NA,TGCGCCAGCAGCGGGGGGACAGGGGATAACACTGAAGCTTTCTTT,CASSGGTGDNTEAFF
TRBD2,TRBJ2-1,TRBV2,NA,TGTGCCAGCCTCGGGGGTCTGGCGGGGGATTACAATGAGCAGTTCTTC,CASLGGLAGDYNEQFF
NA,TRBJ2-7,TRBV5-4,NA,TGTGCCAGCAGCTTGCCCGGGGACATCTCCTACGAGCAGTACTTC,CASSLPGDISYEQYF
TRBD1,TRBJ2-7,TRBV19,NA,TGTGCCAGTAGTTTACAGGGGCTCCCAATCTACGAGCAGTACTTC,CASSLQGLPIYEQYF
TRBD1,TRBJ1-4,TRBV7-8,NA,TGTGCCAGCTTAGGACAGGATAATGAAAAACTGTTTTTT,CASLGQDNEKLFF
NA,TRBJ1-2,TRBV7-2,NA,TGTGCCAGCAGCACAACCCCCGGGTATGGCTACACCTTC,CASSTTPGYGYTF
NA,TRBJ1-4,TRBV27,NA,TGTGCCAGCAGTGACCGGGGAGGCTCTAATGAAAAACTGTTTTTT,CASSDRGGSNEKLFF
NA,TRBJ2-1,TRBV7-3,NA,TGTGCCAGCAGCTCCCCGGGACTCCAAGCGGGTAATGAGCAGTTCTTC,CASSSPGLQAGNEQFF
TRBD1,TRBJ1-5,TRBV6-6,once,TGTGCCAGCAGCCAGAACAGGGGGAGCAATCAGCCCCAGCATTTT,CASSQNRGSNQPQHF
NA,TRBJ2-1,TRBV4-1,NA,TGCGCCAGCAGGAACACCTGGAGAGACCTTAACAATGAGCAGTTCTTC,CASRNTWRDLNNEQFF
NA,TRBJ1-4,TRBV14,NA,TGTGCCAGCCACAGAGGAGGAAATGAAAAACTGTTTTTT,CASHRGGNEKLFF
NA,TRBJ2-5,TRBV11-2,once,TGTGCCAGCAGCCCAAACTGGGAGACCCAGTACTTC,CASSPNWETQYF
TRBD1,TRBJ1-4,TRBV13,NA,TGTGCCAGCAGCGGCCACCGGGACAGGGGGAATGAAAAACTGTTTTTT,CASSGHRDRGNEKLFF
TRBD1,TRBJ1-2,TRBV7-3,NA,TGTGCCAGCAGCCGACAGGGAATGAATGGCTACACCTTC,CASSRQGMNGYTF
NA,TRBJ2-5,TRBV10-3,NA,TGTGCCATCAGACGGGATCCTGCGGAGACCCAGTACTTC,CAIRRDPAETQYF
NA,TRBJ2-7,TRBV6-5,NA,TGTGCCAGCAGTTATGGTGGGGGGAACGAGCAGTACTTC,CASSYGGGNEQYF
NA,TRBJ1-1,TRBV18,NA,TGTGCCAGCTCACTCGGAGGGACCTCCTACACTGAAGCTTTCTTT,CASSLGGTSYTEAFF
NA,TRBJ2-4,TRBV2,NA,TGTGCCAGCACTGGAGTGGCGGGGTCCGGGGGCATTCAGTACTTC,CASTGVAGSGGIQYF
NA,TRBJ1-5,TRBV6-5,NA,TGTGCCAGCAGTTACTCGAAAGAGCAGCCCCAGCATTTT,CASSYSKEQPQHF
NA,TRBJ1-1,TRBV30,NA,TGTGCCTGGGTACAGGGATGGGGCACTGAAGCTTTCTTT,CAWVQGWGTEAFF
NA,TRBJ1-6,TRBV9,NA,TGTGCCAGCAGCGCGGGGGGTTTCTCCTATAATTCACCCCTCCACTTT,CASSAGGFSYNSPLHF
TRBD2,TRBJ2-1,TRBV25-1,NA,TGTGCACTGGGGAGGGGTCATTACAATGAGCAGTTCTTC,CALGRGHYNEQFF
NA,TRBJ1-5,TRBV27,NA,TGTGCCAGCAGTTACAGCGGGGCAGTGGGTCAGCCCCAGCATTTT,CASSYSGAVGQPQHF
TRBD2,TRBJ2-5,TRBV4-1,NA,TGCGCCAGCAGCCAACAAAAATCCGCGGGACTAGCGCGTGAAGAGACCCAGTACTTC,CASSQQKSAGLAREETQYF
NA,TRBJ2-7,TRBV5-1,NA,TGCGCCAGCAGCTTGGTATCGGCCTACGAGCAGTACTTC,CASSLVSAYEQYF
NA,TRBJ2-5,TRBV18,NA,TGTGCCAGCTCACCTTCCTTTTCCGGGGGTAAGGAGACCCAGTACTTC,CASSPSFSGGKETQYF
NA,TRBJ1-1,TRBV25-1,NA,TGTGCCAGCAGTGAATATGGAGGTAACACTGAAGCTTTCTTT,CASSEYGGNTEAFF
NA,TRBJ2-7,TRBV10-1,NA,TGCGCCAGCAAAAAGGGGGGGCCCTACGAGCAGTACTTC,CASKKGGPYEQYF
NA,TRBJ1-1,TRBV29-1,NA,TGCAGCGTTGTTCCCTCCGTCACTGAAGCTTTCTTT,CSVVPSVTEAFF
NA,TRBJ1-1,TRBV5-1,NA,TGCGCCAGCAGCTTGTATCTAGGGCAGAGGGCTGAAGCTTTCTTT,CASSLYLGQRAEAFF
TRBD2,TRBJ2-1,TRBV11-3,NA,TGTGCCAGCAGCCTAATCTACGCTAGCGGGGACGACAATGAGCAGTTCTTC,CASSLIYASGDDNEQFF
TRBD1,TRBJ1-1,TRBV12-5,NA,TGTGCTAGTGGTTTGGAAACCGGGACAGGGAACACTGAAGCTTTCTTT,CASGLETGTGNTEAFF